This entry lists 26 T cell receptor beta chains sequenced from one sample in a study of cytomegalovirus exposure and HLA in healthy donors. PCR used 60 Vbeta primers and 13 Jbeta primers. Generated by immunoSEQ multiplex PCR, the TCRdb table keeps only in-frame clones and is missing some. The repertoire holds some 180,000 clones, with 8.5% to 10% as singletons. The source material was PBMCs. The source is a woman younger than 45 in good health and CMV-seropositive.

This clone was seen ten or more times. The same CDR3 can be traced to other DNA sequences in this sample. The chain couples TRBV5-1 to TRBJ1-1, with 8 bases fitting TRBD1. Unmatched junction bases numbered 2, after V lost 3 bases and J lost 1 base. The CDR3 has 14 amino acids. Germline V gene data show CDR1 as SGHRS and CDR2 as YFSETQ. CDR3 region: CASSSGTGNTEAFF. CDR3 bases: TGCGCCAGCAGCTCGGGGACAGGGAACACTGAAGCTTTCTTT.

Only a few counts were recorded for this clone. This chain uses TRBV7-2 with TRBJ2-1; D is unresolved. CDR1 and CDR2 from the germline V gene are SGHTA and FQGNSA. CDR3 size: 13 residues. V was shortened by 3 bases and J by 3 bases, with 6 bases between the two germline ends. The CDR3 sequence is CASSLSVYNEQFF. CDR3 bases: TGTGCCAGCAGCTTGTCAGTCTACAATGAGCAGTTCTTC.

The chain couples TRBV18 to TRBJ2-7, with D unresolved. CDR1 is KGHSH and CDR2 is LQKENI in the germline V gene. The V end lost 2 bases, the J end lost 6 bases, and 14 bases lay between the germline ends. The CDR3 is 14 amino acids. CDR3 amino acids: CASSPEVSYSEQYF. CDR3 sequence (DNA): TGTGCCAGCTCACCAGAGGTTTCTTATTCCGAGCAGTACTTC. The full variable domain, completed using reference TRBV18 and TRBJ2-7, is NAGVMQNPRHLVRRRGQEARLRCSPMKGHSHVYWYRQLPEEGLKFMVYLQKENIIDESGMPKERFSAEFPKEGPSILRIQQVVRGDSAAYFCASSPEVSYSEQYFGPGTRLTVT.

Here the CDR3 DNA reads TGTGCCAGTAGTATAGGGCGACTAGCGGGATTAAATGAGCAGTTCTTC. Protein product: CASSIGRLAGLNEQFF. The V and J genes are TRBV19 and TRBJ2-1, with 11 nucleotides matching TRBD2. Trimming removed 1 base from V and 7 bases from J; junction bases left unmatched: 6. CDR1 is LNHDA and CDR2 is SQIVND in the germline V gene (reference sequence). The CDR3 runs to 16 residues.

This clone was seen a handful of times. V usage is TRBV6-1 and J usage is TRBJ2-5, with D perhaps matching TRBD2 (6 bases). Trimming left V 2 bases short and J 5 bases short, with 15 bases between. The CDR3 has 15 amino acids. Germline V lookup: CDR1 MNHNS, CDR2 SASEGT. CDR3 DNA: TGTGCCAGCAGTGAAAGAGTAGGCCGGGGGGAGACCCAGTACTTC. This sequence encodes CASSERVGRGETQYF.

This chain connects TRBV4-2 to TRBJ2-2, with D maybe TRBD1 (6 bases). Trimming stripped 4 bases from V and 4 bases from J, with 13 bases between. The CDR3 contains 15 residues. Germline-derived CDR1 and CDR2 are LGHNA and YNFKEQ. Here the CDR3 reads CASSLTGSPTGELFF. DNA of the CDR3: TGTGCCAGCAGCCTTACAGGGTCCCCCACCGGGGAGCTGTTTTTT.

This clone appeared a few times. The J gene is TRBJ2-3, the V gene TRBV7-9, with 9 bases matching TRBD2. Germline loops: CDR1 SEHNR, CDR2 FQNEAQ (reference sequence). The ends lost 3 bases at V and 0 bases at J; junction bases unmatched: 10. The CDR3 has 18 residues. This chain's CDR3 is CASSFGTSRDSSTDTQYF. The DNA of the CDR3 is TGTGCCAGCAGCTTCGGGACTAGCCGAGATTCTAGCACAGATACGCAGTATTTT.

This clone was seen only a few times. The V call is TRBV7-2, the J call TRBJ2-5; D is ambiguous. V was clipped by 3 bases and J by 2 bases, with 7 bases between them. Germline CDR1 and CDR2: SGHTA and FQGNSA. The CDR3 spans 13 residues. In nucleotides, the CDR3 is TGTGCCAGCAGCTTCAGGATTCAAGAGACCCAGTACTTC. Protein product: CASSFRIQETQYF.

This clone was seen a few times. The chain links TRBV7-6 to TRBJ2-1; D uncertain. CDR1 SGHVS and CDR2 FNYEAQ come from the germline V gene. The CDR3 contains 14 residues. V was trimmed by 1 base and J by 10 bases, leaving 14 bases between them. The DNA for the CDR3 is TGTGCCAGCAGCTTAGGGGCTCTCGACCGGGAGCAGTTCTTC. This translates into CASSLGALDREQFF.

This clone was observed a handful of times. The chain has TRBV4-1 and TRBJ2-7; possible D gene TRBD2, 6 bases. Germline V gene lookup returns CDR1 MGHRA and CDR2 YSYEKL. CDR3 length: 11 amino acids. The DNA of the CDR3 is TGCGCTACAGGAGGGGCTCCCGAGCAGTACTTC. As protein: CATGGAPEQYF.

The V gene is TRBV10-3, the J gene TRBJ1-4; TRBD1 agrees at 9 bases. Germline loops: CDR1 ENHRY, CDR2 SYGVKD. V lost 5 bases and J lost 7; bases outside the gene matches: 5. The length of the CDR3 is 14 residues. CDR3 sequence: CAISTTGGGEKLFF. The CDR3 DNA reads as TGTGCCATCAGTACAACAGGGGGCGGTGAAAAACTGTTTTTT.

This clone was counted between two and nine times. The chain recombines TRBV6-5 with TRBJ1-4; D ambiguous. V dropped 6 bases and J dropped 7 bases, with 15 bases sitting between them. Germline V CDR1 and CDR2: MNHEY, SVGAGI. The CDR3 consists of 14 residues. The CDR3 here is CASSLWARGEKLFF. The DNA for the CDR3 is TGTGCCAGCAGCCTATGGGCGCGGGGTGAAAAACTGTTTTTT.

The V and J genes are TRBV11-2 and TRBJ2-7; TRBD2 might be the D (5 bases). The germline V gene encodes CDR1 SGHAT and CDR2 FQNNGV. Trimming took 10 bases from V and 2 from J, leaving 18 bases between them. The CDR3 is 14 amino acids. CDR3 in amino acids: CATSVTDGTYEQYF. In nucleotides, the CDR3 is TGTGCCACCTCAGTTACCGACGGGACCTACGAGCAGTACTTC. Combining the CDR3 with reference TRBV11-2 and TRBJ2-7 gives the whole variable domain EAGVAQSPRYKIIEKRQSVAFWCNPISGHATLYWYQQILGQGPKLLIQFQNNGVVDDSQLPKDRFSAERLKGVDSTLKIQPAKLEDSAVYLCATSVTDGTYEQYFGPGTRLTVT.

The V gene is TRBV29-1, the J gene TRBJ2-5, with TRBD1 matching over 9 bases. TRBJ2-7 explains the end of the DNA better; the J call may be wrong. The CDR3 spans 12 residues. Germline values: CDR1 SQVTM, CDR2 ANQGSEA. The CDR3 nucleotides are TGCAGCGCGGACAGGGGACCCTACGAGCAGTACTTC. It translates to CSADRGPYEQYF.

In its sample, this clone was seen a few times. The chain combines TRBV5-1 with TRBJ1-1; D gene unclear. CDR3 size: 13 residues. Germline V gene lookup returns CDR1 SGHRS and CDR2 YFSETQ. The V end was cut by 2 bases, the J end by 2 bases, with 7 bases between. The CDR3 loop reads CASSFGDNTEAFF. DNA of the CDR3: TGCGCCAGCAGCTTTGGAGACAACACTGAAGCTTTCTTT.

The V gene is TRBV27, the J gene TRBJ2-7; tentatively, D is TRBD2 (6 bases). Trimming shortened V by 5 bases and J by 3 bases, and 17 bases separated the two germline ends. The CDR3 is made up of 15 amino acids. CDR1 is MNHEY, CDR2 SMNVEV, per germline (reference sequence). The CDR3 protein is CASSATGGRIYEQYF. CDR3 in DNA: TGTGCCAGCAGTGCCACCGGGGGACGGATCTACGAGCAGTACTTC.

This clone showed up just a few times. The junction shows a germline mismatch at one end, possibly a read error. The CDR3 DNA follows: TGTGCCAGCAGCCAAGCAGTGGGGACTGAAGCCTTCTTT. It translates to CASSQAVGTEAFF. The chain uses TRBV4-2 and TRBJ1-1, with D maybe TRBD1 (5 bases). The CDR3 length is 13 residues. Germline V CDR1 and CDR2: LGHNA, YNFKEQ.

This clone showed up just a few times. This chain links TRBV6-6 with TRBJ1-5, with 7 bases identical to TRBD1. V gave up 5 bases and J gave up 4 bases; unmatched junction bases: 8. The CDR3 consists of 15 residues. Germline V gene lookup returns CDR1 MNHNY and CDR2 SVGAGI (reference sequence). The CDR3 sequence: CASSVGTVGNQPQHF. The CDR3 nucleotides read TGTGCCAGCAGTGTAGGGACAGTAGGAAATCAGCCCCAGCATTTT.

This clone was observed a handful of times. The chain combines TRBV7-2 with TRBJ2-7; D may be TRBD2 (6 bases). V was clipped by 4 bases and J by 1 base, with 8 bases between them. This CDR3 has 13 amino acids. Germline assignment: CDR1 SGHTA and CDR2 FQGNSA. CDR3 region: CASSWGLSYEQYF. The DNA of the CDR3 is TGTGCCAGCAGCTGGGGACTTTCCTACGAGCAGTACTTC.

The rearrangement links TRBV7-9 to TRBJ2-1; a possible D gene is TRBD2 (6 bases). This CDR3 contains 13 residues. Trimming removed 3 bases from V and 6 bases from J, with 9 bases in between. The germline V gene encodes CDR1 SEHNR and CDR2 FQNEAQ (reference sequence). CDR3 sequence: CASSFSGINEQFF. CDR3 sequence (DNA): TGTGCCAGCAGCTTTAGCGGAATCAATGAGCAGTTCTTC.

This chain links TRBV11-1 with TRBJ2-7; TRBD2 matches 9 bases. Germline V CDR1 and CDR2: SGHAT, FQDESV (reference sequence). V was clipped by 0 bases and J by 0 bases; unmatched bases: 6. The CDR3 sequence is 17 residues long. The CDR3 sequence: CASSLARSSGSSYEQYF. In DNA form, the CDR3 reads TGTGCCAGCAGCTTAGCGCGGAGTAGCGGGAGCTCCTACGAGCAGTACTTC.

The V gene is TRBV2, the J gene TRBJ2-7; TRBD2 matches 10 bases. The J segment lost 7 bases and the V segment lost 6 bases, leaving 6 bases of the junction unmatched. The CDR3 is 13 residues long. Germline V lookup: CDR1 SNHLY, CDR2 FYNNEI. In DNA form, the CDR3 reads TGTGCCAGCAGACCGGGACTAGCGAGGGAGCAGTACTTC. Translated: CASRPGLAREQYF.

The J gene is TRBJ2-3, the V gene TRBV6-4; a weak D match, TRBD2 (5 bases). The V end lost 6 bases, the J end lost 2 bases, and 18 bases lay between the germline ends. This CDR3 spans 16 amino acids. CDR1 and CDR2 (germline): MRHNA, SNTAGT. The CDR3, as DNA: TGTGCCAGCAGCCCGGACTCGACCCGAATCACAGATACGCAGTATTTT. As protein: CASSPDSTRITDTQYF.

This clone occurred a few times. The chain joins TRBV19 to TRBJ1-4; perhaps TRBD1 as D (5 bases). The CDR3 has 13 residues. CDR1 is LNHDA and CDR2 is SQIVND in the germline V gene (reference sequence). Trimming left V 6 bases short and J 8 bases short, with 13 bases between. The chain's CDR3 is CASSDGGREKLFF. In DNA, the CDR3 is TGTGCCAGTAGCGACGGGGGTAGGGAAAAACTGTTTTTT.

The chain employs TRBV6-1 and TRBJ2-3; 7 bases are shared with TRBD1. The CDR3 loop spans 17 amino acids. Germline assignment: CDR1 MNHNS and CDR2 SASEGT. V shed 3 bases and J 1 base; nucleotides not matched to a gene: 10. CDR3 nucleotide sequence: TGTGCCAGCAGTGAGGCGAACAGGGGATGGGGCACAGATACGCAGTATTTT. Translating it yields CASSEANRGWGTDTQYF.

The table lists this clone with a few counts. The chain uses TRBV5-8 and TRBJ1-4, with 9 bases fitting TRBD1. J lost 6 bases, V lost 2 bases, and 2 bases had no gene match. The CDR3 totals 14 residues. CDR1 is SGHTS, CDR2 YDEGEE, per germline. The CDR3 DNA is TGTGCCAGCAGCTTACAGGGGGCGTATGAAAAACTGTTTTTT. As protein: CASSLQGAYEKLFF.